This TCR beta chain originates from a study of PD-1 blockade in mismatch repair-deficient tumors. Some clones are missing from TCRdb's copy, which holds only in-frame ones; the method was immunoSEQ multiplex PCR. The sample consists of about 35,000 clones, 75% to 90% of them appearing once. There are 13 residues in the CDR3. V was pared by 4 bases and J by 4 bases, with 10 bases between. Germline lookup yields CDR1 SGHRS and CDR2 YFSETQ. This chain connects TRBV5-1 to TRBJ2-3; weak D call: TRBD2 (5 bases). The source material was PBMCs, sampled approximately 6 weeks after starting pembrolizumab. The source is an adult with mismatch repair-deficient cancer. This CDR3 reads CASSPGLSDTQYF. CDR3 nucleotides: TGCGCCAGCAGCCCGGGGTTGTCAGATACGCAGTATTTT.